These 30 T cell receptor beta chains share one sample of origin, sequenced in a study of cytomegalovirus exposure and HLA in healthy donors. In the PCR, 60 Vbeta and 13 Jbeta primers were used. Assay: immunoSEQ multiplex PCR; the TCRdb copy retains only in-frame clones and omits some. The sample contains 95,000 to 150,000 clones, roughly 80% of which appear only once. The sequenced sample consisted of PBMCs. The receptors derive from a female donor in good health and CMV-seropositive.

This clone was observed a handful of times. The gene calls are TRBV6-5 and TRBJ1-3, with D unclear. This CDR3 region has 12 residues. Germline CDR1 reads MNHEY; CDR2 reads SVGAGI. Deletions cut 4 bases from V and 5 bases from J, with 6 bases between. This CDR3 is CASSSQRNTIYF. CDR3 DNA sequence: TGTGCCAGCAGTTCCCAGAGAAACACCATATATTTT.

Written as DNA, the CDR3 is TGTGCCAGCACACGGTTCTCCTATAATTCACCCCTCCACTTT. This codes for CASTRFSYNSPLHF. The V and J genes are TRBV6-1 and TRBJ1-6; D not resolved. Trimming stripped 7 bases from V and 0 bases from J, with 7 bases between. The CDR3 extends over 14 amino acids. Per the germline V gene, CDR1 is MNHNS and CDR2 is SASEGT.

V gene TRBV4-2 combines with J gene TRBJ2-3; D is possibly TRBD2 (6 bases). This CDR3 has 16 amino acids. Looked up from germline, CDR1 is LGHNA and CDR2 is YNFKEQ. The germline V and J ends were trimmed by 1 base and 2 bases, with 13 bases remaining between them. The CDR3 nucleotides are TGTGCCAGCAGCCAAGGGGGGACTTCTCACACAGATACGCAGTATTTT. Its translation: CASSQGGTSHTDTQYF.

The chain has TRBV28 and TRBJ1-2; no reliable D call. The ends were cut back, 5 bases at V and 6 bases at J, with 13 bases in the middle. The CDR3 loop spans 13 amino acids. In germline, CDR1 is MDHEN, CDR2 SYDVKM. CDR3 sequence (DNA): TGTGCCAGCAGTCAAATCGGACTTAATGGCTACACCTTC. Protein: CASSQIGLNGYTF.

The CDR3 here is CASSLTKQGLTYSPLHF. The CDR3 DNA reads TGTGCCAGCAGTCTCACGAAGCAGGGTCTGACCTATTCACCCCTCCACTTT. The chain carries TRBV27 and TRBJ1-6; tentative D call: TRBD1 (5 bases). Germline lookup yields CDR1 MNHEY and CDR2 SMNVEV (reference sequence). The germline V and J ends were trimmed by 5 bases and 8 bases, with 22 bases remaining between them. This CDR3 is built from 17 residues.

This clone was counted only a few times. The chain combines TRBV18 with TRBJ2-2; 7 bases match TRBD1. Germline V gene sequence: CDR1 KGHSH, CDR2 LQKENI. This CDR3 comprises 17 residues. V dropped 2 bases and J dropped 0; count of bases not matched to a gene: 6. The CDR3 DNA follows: TGTGCCAGCTCACCAATGACGGGACAGACGAACACCGGGGAGCTGTTTTTT. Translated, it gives CASSPMTGQTNTGELFF.

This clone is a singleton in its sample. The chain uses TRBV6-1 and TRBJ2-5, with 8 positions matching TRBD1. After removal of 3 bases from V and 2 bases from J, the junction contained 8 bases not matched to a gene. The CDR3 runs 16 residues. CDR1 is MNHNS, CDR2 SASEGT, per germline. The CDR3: CASSEALTGGQETQYF. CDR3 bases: TGTGCCAGCAGTGAGGCTCTCACAGGGGGGCAAGAGACCCAGTACTTC.

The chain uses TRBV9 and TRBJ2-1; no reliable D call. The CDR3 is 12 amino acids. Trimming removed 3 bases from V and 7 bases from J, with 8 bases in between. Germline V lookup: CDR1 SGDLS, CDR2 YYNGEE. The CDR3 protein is CASSAPVNEQFF. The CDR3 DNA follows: TGTGCCAGCAGCGCTCCGGTGAATGAGCAGTTCTTC.

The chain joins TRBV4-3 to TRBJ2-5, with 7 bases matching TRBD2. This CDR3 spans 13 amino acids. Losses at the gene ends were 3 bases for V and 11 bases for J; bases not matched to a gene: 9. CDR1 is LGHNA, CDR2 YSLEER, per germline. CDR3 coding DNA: TGCGCCAGCAGCCATTCCCTAGGGAGGGAGCAGTACTTC. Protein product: CASSHSLGREQYF.

CDR3 DNA: TGTGCCAGCAGCTTGTACCCAGGGGGCGCCGGACCCGAGCAGTACTTC. This translates into CASSLYPGGAGPEQYF. The J gene is TRBJ2-7, the V gene TRBV5-5; the match to TRBD1 covers 8 bases. The V gene end was trimmed by 1 base and the J gene end by 6 bases; junction bases not matched to a gene: 12. There are 16 residues in the CDR3. Germline CDR1 and CDR2: SGHKS and YYEKEE (reference sequence).

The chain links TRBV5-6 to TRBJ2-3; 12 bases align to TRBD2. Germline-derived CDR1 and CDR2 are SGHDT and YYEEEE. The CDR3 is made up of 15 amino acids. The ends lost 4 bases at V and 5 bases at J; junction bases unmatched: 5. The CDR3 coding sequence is TGTGCCAGCAGCCCTAGCGGGGGGGCGATAGATACGCAGTATTTT. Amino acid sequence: CASSPSGGAIDTQYF.

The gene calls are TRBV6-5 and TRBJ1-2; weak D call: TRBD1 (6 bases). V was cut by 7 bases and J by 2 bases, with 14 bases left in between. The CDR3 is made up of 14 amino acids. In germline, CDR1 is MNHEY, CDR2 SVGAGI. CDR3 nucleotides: TGTGCCAGCAAAGCGGGGACATCGAACTATGGCTACACCTTC. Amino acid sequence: CASKAGTSNYGYTF.

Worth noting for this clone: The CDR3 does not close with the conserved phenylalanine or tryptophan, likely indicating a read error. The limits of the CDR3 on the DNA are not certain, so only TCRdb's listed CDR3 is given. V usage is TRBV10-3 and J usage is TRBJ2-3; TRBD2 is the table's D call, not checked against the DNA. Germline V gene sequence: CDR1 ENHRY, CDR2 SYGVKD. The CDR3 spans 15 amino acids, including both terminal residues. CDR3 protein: CAISDSGTRASVLSV.

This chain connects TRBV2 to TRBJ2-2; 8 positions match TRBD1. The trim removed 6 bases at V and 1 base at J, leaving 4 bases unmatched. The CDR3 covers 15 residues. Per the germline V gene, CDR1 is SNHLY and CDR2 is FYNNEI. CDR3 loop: CASRVDRGNTGELFF. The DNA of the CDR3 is TGTGCCAGCAGAGTCGACAGGGGGAACACCGGGGAGCTGTTTTTT. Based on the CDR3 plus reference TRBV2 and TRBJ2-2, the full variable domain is EPEVTQTPSHQVTQMGQEVILRCVPISNHLYFYWYRQILGQKVEFLVSFYNNEISEKSEIFDDQFSVERPDGSNFTLKIRSTKLEDSAMYFCASRVDRGNTGELFFGEGSRLTVL.

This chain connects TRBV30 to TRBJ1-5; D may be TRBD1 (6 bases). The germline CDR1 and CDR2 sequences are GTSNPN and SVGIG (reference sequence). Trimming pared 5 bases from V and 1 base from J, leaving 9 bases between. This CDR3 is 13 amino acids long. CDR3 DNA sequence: TGTGCCTGGGAGGGGGGGAGCAATCAGCCCCAGCATTTT. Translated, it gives CAWEGGSNQPQHF.

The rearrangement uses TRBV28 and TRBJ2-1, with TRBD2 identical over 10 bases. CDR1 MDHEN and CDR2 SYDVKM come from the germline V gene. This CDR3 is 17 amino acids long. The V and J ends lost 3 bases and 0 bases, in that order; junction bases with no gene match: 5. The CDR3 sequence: CASSFASGGHSYNEQFF. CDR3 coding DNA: TGTGCCAGCAGTTTCGCTAGCGGGGGCCACTCCTACAATGAGCAGTTCTTC.

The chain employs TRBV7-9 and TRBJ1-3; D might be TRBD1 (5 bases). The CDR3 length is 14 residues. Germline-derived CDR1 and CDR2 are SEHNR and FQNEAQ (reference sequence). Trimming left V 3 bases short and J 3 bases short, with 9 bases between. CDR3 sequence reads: CASSLQGFGNTIYF. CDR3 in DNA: TGTGCCAGCAGCTTGCAGGGATTTGGAAACACCATATATTTT.

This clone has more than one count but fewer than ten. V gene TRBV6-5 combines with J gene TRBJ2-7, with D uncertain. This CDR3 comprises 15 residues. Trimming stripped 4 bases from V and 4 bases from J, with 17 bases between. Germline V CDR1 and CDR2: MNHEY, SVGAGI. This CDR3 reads CASSLANSPGYEQYF. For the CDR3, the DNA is TGTGCCAGCAGTTTGGCGAACAGTCCAGGTTACGAGCAGTACTTC.

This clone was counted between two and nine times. Here the CDR3 reads CASSPGLAARNEQFF. CDR3 nucleotide sequence: TGTGCCAGCAGCCCCGGACTAGCGGCTCGCAATGAGCAGTTCTTC. The rearrangement joins TRBV5-4 to TRBJ2-1; 10 bases are a match to TRBD2. Trimming took 4 bases from V and 6 from J; bases not matched to a gene: 7. Germline V gene data show CDR1 as SGHNT and CDR2 as YYREEE (reference sequence). The CDR3 has 15 residues.

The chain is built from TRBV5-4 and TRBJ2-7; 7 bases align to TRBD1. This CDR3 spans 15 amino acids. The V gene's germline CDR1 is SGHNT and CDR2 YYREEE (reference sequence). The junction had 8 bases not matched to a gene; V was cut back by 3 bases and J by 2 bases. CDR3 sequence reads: CASSSPGTVTYEQYF. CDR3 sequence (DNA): TGTGCCAGCAGCTCCCCCGGGACAGTGACCTACGAGCAGTACTTC.

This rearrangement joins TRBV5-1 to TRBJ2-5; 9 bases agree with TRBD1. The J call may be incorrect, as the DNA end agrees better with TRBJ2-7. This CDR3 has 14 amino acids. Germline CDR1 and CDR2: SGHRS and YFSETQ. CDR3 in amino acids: CASSFGTGRDEQYF. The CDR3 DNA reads TGCGCCAGCAGCTTCGGGACAGGGAGGGACGAGCAGTACTTC.

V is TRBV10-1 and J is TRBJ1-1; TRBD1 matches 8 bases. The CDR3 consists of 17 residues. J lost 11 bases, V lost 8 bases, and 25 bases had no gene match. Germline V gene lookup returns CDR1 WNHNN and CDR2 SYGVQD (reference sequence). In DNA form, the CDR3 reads TGCGCCAGCCTTGGACAGGGTTTGAAGAATGGTGAAGTCGGGGCTTTCTTT. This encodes CASLGQGLKNGEVGAFF.

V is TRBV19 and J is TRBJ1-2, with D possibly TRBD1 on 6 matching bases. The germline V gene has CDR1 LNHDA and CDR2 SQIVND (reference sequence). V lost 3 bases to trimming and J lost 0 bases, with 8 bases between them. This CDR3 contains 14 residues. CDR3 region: CASSIGTPNYGYTF. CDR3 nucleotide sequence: TGTGCCAGTAGTATCGGGACACCTAACTATGGCTACACCTTC.

The CDR3 nucleotides are TGTGCCAGCAGTTTATTTCCCACCTACGAGCAGTACTTC. This codes for CASSLFPTYEQYF. This chain joins TRBV28 and TRBJ2-7; D not resolved. This CDR3 region has 13 residues. Trimming took off 1 base at V and 2 bases at J, with 6 bases between the two ends. Germline loops: CDR1 MDHEN, CDR2 SYDVKM.

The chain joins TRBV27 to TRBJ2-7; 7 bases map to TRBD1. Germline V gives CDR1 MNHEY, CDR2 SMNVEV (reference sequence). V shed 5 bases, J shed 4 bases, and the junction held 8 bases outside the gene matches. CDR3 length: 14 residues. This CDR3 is CASSITGDQYEQYF. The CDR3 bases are TGTGCCAGCAGTATAACAGGGGACCAATACGAGCAGTACTTC.

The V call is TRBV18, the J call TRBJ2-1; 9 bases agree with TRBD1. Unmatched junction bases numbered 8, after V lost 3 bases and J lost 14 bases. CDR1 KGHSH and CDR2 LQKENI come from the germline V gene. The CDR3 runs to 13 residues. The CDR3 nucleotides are TGTGCCAGCTCACCGTCGGGACAGGGTATTAAGTTCTTC. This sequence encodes CASSPSGQGIKFF.

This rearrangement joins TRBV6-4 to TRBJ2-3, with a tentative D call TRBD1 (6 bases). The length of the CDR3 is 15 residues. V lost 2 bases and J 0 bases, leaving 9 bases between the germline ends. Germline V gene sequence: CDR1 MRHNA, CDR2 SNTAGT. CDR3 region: CASSDRGSSTDTQYF. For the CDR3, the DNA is TGTGCCAGCAGTGACAGGGGGAGTAGCACAGATACGCAGTATTTT.

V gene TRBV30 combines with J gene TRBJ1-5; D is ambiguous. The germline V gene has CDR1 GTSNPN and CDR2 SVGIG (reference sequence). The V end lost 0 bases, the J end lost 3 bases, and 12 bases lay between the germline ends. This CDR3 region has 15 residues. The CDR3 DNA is TGTGCCTGGAGTGTGGAGGGCGGTACCAATCAGCCCCAGCATTTT. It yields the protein CAWSVEGGTNQPQHF.

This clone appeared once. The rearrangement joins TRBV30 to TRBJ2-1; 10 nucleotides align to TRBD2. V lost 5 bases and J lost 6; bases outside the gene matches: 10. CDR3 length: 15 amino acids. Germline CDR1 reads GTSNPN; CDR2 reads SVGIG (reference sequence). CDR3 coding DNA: TGTGCCTGGGGGGGGAGCGGGGGGGCCTCCAATGAGCAGTTCTTC. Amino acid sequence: CAWGGSGGASNEQFF. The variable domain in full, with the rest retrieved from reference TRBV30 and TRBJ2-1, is SQTIHQWPATLVQPVGSPLSLECTVEGTSNPNLYWYRQAAGRGLQLLFYSVGIGQISSEVPQNLSASRPQDRQFILSSKKLLLSDSGFYLCAWGGSGGASNEQFFGPGTRLTVL.

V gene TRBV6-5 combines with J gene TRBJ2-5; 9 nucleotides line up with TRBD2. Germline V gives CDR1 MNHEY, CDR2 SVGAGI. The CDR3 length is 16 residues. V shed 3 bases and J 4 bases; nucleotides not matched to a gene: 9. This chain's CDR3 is CASSYLGAGGLETQYF. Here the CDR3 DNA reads TGTGCCAGCAGTTATCTAGGAGCGGGGGGCCTAGAGACCCAGTACTTC.